The T cell receptor beta chain under discussion was sequenced for a study of T cells after yellow fever vaccination. Study overall: SMART-Seq v4 Ultra Low Input prepared the low-cell-number fractions.

This clonotype showed up just a few times. What it binds is unknown. Template-switching 5'RACE yielded the TCR cDNA; a universal primer site and UMIs were added in the process. TCRdb re-analysed the 5' RACE reads in MiXCR, keeping a single row per CDR3 protein. The sample has about 330,000 distinct CDR3 sequences; around 7.3% are singletons. Study findings and constraints: The study re-detected most primary-vaccination clones after the booster (nearly 97% CD4, 85% to 90% CD8). Only a small proportion of the clonotypes turned up in both the CD4 and the CD8 compartments, likely arising from convergent recombination.

Per the germline V gene, CDR1 is MNHEY and CDR2 is SVGEGT. Trimming took 7 bases from V and 4 from J, leaving 18 bases between them. The CDR3 covers 15 residues. The sequence derives from a young man who received the YFV17D yellow fever vaccine. The sample in question was PBMCs, obtained roughly 46 days after the first yellow fever vaccination. J is TRBJ2-3 and V is TRBV6-2 or TRBV6-3; D possibly uses TRBD1 or TRBD2 (6 bases each). The CDR3 protein is CASNLRGGVADTQYF. CDR3 nucleotides: TGTGCCAGCAACCTCAGGGGCGGGGTCGCAGATACGCAGTATTTT.